The T cell receptor beta chain described here comes from a study of shared clonotypes between healthy human individuals. Across the study: Researchers drew samples from two women and a few men aged 18 to 49.

The study, taken as a whole, reports: The sampled material consisted only of blood, and tissue repertoires are likely to differ. Represented diversity (both genetic and exposure-history) was limited by the small number of donors.

Method: immunoSEQ multiplex PCR; TCRdb's copy keeps in-frame clones and lacks some. Among about half a million clones listed, more than 65% were seen once. Regarding this clone: What it binds is unknown.

The V end lost 5 bases, the J end lost 8 bases, and 15 bases lay between the germline ends. The CDR3 spans 14 residues. Germline values: CDR1 SGHTA, CDR2 FQGNSA. The sample consisted of PBMCs. This TCR was sampled from a woman aged 40 to 50 in good health. Some clones in this sample may be carry-over from other donors' samples. This chain links TRBV7-2 with TRBJ2-2; D gene uncertain. This chain's CDR3 is CASSPALGSGELFF. CDR3 in DNA: TGTGCCAGCAGCCCCGCGCTAGGTTCGGGGGAGCTGTTTTTT.